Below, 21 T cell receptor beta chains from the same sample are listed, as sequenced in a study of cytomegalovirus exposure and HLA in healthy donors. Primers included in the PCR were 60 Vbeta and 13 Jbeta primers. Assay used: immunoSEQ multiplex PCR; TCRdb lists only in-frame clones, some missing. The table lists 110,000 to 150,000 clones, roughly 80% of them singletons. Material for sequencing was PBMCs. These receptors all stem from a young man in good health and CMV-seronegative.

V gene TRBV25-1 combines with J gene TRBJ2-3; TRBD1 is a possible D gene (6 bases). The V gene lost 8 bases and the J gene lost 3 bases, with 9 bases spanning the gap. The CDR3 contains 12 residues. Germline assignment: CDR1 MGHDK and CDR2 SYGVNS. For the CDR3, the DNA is TGTGCCAGCTCAGGGGCAACAGATACGCAGTATTTT. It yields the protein CASSGATDTQYF.

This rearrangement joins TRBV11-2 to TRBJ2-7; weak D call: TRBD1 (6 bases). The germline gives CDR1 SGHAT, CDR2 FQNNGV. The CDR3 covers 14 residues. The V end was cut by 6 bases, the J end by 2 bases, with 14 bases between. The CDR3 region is CASRSGHGTYEQYF. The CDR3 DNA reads TGTGCCAGCAGGTCGGGACACGGAACCTACGAGCAGTACTTC.

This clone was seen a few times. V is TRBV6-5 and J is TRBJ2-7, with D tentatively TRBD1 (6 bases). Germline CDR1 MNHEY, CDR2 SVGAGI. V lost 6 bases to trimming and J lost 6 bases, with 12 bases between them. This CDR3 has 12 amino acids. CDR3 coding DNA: TGTGCCAGCAGACAGGGTTCTCGCGAGCAGTACTTC. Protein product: CASRQGSREQYF.

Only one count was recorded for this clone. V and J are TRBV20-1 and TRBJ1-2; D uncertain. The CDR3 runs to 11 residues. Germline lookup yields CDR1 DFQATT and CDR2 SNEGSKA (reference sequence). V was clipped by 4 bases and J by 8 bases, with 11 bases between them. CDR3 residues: CSATGRTGYTF. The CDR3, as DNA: TGCAGTGCTACTGGCAGAACGGGCTACACCTTC.

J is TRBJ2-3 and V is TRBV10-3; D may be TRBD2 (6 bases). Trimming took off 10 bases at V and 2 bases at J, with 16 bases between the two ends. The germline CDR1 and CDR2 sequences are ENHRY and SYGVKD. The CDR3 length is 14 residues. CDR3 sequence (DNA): TGTGCCACCGTGGGGGGTAGGCCCACAGATACGCAGTATTTT. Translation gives CATVGGRPTDTQYF.

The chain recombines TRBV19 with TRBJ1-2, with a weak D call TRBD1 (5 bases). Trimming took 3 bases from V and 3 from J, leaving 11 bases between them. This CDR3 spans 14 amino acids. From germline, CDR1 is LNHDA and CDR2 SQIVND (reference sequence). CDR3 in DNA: TGTGCCAGTAGTATGGTAGGGGCGTACTATGGCTACACCTTC. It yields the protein CASSMVGAYYGYTF.

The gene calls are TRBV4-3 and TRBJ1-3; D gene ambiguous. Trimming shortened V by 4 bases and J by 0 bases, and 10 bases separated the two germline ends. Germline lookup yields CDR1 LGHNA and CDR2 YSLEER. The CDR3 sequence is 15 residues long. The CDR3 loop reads CASSPQAGSGNTIYF. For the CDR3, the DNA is TGCGCCAGCAGCCCCCAGGCCGGCTCTGGAAACACCATATATTTT.

The DNA for the CDR3 is TGTGCCAGCAGCCCCTGGGGAGGGTCTTCGTACACTGAAGCTTTCTTT. Translated, it gives CASSPWGGSSYTEAFF. The chain carries TRBV7-9 and TRBJ1-1; no clear D gene. Germline V lookup: CDR1 SEHNR, CDR2 FQNEAQ (reference sequence). The V and J ends lost 5 bases and 3 bases respectively, with 19 bases between them. The CDR3 loop spans 16 amino acids. The full variable domain, its missing parts supplied by reference TRBV7-9 and TRBJ1-1, is DTGVSQNPRHKITKRGQNVTFRCDPISEHNRLYWYRQTLGQGPEFLTYFQNEAQLEKSRLLSDRFSAERPKGSFSTLEIQRTEQGDSAMYLCASSPWGGSSYTEAFFGQGTRLTVV.

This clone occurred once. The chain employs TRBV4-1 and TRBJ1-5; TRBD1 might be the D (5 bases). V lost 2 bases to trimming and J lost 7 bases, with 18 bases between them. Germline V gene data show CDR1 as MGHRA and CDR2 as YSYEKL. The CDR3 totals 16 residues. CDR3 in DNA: TGCGCCAGCAGCCAAAATTTGGACAATCAGGAACAGCCCCAGCATTTT. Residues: CASSQNLDNQEQPQHF.

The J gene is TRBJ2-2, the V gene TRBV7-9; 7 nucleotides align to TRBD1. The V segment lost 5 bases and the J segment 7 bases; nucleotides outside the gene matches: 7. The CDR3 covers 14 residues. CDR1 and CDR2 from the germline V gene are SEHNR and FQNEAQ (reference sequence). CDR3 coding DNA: TGTGCCAGCAGCCAAAGGGACAGCCGCGGGGAGCTGTTTTTT. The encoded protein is CASSQRDSRGELFF.

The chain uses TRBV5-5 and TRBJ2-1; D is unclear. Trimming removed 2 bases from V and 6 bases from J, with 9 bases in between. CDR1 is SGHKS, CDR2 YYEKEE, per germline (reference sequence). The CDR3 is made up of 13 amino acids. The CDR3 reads CASSFSPTNEQFF. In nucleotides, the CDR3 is TGTGCCAGCAGCTTTAGTCCCACCAATGAGCAGTTCTTC.

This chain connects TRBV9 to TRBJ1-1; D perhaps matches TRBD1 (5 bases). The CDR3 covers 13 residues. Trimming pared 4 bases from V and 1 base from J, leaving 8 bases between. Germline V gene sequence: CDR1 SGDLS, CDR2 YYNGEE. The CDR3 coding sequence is TGTGCCAGCAGCTTTGACAGGAACACTGAAGCTTTCTTT. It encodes CASSFDRNTEAFF.

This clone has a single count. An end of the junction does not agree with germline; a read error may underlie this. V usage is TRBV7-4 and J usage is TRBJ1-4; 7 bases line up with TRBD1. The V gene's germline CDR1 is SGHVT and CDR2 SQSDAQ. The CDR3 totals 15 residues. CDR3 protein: CASSLEGAGVEKLFF. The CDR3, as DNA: TGTGCCAGCAGTTTAGAGGGGGCTGGAGTTGAAAAACTGTTTTTT.

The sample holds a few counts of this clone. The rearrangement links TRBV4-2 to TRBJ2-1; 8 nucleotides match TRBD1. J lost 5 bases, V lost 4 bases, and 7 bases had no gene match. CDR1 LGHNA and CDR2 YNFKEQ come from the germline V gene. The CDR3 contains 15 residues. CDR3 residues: CASSLRTGLNNEQFF. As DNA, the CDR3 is TGTGCCAGCAGCCTAAGGACAGGGCTCAACAATGAGCAGTTCTTC.

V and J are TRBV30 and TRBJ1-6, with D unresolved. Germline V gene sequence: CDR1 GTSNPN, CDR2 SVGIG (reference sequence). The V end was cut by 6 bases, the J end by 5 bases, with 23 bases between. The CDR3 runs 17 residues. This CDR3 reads CACQPGRNFLHNSPLHF. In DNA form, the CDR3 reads TGTGCCTGTCAACCAGGAAGGAATTTCCTACATAATTCACCCCTCCACTTT.

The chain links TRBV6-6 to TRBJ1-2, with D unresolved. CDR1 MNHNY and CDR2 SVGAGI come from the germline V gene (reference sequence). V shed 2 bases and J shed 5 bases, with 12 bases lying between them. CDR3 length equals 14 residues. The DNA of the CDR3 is TGTGCCAGCAGTTACGAGGGTATGGGGTATGGCTACACCTTC. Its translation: CASSYEGMGYGYTF.

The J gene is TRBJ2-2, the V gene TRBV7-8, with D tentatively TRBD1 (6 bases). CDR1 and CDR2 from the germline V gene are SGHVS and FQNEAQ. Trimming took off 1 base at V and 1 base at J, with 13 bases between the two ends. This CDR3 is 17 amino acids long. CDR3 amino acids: CASSLVGGRGNTGELFF. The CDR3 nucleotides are TGTGCCAGCAGCTTAGTAGGAGGCAGGGGGAACACCGGGGAGCTGTTTTTT.

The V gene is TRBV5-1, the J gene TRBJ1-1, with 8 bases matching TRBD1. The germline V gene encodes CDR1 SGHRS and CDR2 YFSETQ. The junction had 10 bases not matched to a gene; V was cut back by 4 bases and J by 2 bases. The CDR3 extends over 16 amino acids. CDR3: CASSLGQGMGNTEAFF. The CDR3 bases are TGCGCCAGCAGCCTCGGACAGGGAATGGGAAACACTGAAGCTTTCTTT.

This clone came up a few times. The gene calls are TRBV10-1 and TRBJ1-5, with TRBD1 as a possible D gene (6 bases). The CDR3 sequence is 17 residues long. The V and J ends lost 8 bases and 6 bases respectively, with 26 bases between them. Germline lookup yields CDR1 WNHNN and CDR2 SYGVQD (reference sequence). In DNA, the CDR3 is TGCGCCAGCCATGGCACGGGACACCCCTTAACGGGTCAGCCCCAGCATTTT. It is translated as CASHGTGHPLTGQPQHF.

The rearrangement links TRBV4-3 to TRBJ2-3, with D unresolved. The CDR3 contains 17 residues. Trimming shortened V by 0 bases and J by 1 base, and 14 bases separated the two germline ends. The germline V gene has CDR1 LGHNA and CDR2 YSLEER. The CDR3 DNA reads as TGCGCCAGCAGCCAAGATCAAGGCGGCAGCCGCACAGATACGCAGTATTTT. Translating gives CASSQDQGGSRTDTQYF.

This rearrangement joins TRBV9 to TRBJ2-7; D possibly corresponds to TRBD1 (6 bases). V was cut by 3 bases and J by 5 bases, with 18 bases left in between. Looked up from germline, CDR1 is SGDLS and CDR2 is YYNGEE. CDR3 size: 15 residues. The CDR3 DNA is TGTGCCAGCAGCGCCGGGACATCGACGTCCCACGAGCAGTACTTC. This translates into CASSAGTSTSHEQYF.